This entry is about one T cell receptor (beta chain). Its cognate antigen is unknown. Sequenced by immunoSEQ multiplex PCR; TCRdb stores in-frame clones only, minus some. The sample lists approximately 150,000 clones; about nine tenths were seen once. Trimming cost V 1 base and J 0 bases; bases outside gene matches: 2. Germline CDR1 reads LGHNA; CDR2 reads YSLEER. The CDR3 runs 16 residues. The data were taken from a study of T cell responses to AZD1222 COVID-19 vaccine. Findings and limits, study-wide: When two AZD1222 doses had been given, Spike-specific TCR breadth and depth rose. Repertoires were obtained only post-peak T cell response. Baseline seropositivity occurred in only six or seven AZD1222 recipients.

This TCR derives from an adult in good health. The sample was peripheral blood, taken on day 0 of AZD1222 vaccination. The chain combines TRBV4-3 with TRBJ2-3; 9 bases are shared with TRBD2. The CDR3 loop reads CASSQGAGGSTDTQYF. CDR3 coding DNA: TGCGCCAGCAGCCAAGGGGCGGGGGGGAGCACAGATACGCAGTATTTT.